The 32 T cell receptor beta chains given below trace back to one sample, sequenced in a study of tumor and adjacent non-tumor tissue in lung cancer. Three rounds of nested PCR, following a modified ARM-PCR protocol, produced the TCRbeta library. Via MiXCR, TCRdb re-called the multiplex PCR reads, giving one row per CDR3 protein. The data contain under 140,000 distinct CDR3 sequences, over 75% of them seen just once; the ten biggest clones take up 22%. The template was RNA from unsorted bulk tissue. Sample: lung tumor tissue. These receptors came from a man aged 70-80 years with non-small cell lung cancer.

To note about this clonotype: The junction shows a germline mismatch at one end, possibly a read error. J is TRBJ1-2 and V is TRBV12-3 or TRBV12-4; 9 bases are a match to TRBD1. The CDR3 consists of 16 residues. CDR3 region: CAGSPGQGYSGYVYSF. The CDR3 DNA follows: TGTGCCGGCAGTCCGGGACAGGGCTATTCAGGCTATGTCTACAGCTTC.

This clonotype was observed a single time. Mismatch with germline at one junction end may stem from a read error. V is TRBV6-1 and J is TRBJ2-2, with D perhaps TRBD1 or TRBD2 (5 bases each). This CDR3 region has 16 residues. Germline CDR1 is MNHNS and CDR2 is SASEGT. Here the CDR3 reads CASSHSPIGDSRDLFF. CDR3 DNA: TGTGCCAGCAGTCACTCACCTATCGGGGATTCCAGGGACCTGTTCTTT.

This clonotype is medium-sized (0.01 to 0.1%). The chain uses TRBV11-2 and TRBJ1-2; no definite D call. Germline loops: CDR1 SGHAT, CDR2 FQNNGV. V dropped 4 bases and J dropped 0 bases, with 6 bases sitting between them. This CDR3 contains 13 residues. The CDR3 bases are TGTGCCAGCAGCTCTTCACCTAACTATGGCTACACCTTC. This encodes CASSSSPNYGYTF.

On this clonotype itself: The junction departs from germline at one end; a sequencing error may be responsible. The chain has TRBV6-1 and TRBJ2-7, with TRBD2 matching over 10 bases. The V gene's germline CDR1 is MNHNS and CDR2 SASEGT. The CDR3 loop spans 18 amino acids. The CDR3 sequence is CVSSELAGCPSTAGEQYF. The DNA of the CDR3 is TGTGTCAGCAGTGAACTAGCGGGATGCCCCTCGACGGCTGGAGAGCAGTACTTC.

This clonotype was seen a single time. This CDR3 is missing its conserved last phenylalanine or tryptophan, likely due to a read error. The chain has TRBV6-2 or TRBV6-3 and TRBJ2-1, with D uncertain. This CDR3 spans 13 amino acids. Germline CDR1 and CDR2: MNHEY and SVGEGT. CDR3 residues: CANNRGGYNGQFS. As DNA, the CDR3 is TGTGCCAACAACAGAGGCGGTTACAATGGGCAGTTCTCC.

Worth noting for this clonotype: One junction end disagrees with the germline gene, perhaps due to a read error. DNA for the CDR3: TGTGCCAGCAGTAGATGGGGTGGTAGCAATCAGCCCCAGCACTTT. This gives the protein CASSRWGGSNQPQHF. V is TRBV6-1 and J is TRBJ1-5; D is undetermined. Germline CDR1 MNHNS, CDR2 SASEGT. The length of the CDR3 is 15 residues.

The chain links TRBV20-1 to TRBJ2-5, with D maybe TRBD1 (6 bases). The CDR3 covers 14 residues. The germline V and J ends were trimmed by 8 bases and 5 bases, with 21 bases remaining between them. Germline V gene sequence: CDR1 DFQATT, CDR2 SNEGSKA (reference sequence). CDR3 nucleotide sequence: TGCAGTCCTCACAGGGCCGGAGGACATGAGACCCAGTACTTC. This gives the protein CSPHRAGGHETQYF.

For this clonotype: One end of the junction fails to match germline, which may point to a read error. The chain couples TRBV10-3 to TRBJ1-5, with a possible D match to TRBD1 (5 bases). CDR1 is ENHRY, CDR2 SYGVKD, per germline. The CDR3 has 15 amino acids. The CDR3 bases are TGTGCCATCAGTATAACAAGAGAAGGGGATCAGCCCCTGCATTTT. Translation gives CAISITREGDQPLHF.

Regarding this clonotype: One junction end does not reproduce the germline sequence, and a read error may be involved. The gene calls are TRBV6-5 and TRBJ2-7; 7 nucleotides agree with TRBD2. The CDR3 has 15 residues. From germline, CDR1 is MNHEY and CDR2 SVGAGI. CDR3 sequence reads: CAVRWRLAGSYDQYF. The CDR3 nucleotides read TGTGCCGTCAGATGGAGACTAGCAGGTTCTTACGATCAGTACTTC.

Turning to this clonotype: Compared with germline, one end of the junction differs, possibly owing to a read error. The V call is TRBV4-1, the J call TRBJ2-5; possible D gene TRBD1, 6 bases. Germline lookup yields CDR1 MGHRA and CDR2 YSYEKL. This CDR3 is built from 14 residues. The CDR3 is CASSLHWGQETKYF. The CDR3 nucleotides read TGCGCCAGTAGCCTACATTGGGGGCAAGAGACCAAGTACTTC.

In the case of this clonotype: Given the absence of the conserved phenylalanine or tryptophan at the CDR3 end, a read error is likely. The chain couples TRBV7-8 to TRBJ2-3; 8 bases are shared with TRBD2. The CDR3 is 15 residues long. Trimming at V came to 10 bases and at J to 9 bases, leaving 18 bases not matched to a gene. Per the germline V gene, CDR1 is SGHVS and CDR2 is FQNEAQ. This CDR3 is CANNHFPERGGTQYS. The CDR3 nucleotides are TGTGCCAACAACCACTTCCCGGAACGGGGGGGGACGCAGTATTCT.

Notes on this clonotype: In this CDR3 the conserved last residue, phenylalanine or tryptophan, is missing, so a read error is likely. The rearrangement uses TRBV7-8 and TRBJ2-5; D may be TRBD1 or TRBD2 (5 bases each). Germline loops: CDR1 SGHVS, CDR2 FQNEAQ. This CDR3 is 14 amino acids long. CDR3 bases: TGTACCAGCAGTTTAGGATCGGGGCCGGAGACCCAGTACGTC. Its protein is CTSSLGSGPETQYV.

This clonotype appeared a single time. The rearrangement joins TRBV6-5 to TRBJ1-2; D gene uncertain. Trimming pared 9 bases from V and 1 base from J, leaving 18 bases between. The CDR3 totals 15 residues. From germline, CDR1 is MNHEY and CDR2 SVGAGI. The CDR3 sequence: CASSHRGDRNYGYTF. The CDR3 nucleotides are TGTGCCAGTAGTCACCGGGGTGATCGTAACTATGGCTACACCTTC.

The CDR3 sequence is CASSTDRGSFTDTQYF. CDR3 bases: TGTGCCAGCAGCACGGACCGGGGCAGTTTCACAGATACGCAGTATTTT. The V call is TRBV11-2, the J call TRBJ2-3; D might be TRBD1 or TRBD2, each matching 5 bases. Looked up from germline, CDR1 is SGHAT and CDR2 is FQNNGV. The CDR3 loop spans 16 amino acids. Trimming left V 5 bases short and J 2 bases short, with 17 bases between. The full variable domain, its missing parts supplied by reference TRBV11-2 and TRBJ2-3, is EAGVAQSPRYKIIEKRQSVAFWCNPISGHATLYWYQQILGQGPKLLIQFQNNGVVDDSQLPKDRFSAERLKGVDSTLKIQPAKLEDSAVYLCASSTDRGSFTDTQYFGPGTRLTVL.

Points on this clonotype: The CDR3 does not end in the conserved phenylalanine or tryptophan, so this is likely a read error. Here the CDR3 DNA reads TGTGCCAGCACCCTAAGAAGCTCTGGGGCCAACGTCCTGACTTCC. This encodes CASTLRSSGANVLTS. The rearrangement joins TRBV12-3 or TRBV12-4 to TRBJ2-6; no reliable D call. The CDR3 has 15 amino acids. The V end was cut by 7 bases, the J end by 0 bases, with 10 bases between.

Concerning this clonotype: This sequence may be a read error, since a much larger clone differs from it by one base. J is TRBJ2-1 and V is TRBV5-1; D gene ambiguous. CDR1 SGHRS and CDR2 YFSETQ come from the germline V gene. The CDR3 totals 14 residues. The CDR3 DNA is TGCCCCAGCAGCTTAGACAACTCCTACAATGAGCAGTTCTTC. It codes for CPSSLDNSYNEQFF. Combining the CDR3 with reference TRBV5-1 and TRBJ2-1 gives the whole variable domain KAGVTQTPRYLIKTRGQQVTLSCSPISGHRSVSWYQQTPGQGLQFLFEYFSETQRNKGNFPGRFSGRQFSNSRSEMNVSTLELGDSALYLCPSSLDNSYNEQFFGPGTRLTVL.

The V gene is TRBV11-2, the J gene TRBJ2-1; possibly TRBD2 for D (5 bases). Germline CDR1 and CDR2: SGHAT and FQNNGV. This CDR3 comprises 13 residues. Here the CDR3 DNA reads TGTAGCAGCTTAGCGAGACAATACAATGAGCAGTTCTTC. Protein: CSSLARQYNEQFF. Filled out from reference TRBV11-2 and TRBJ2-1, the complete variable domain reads EAGVAQSPRYKIIEKRQSVAFWCNPISGHATLYWYQQILGQGPKLLIQFQNNGVVDDSQLPKDRFSAERLKGVDSTLKIQPAKLEDSAVYLCSSLARQYNEQFFGPGTRLTVL.

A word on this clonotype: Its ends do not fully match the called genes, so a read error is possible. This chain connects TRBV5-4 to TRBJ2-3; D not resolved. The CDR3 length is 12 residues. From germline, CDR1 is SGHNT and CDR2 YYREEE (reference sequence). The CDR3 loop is CASSRIDDTQYF. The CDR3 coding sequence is TGTGCAAGCAGCCGAATAGATGATACGCAGTATTTT. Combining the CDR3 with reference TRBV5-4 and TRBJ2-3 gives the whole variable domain ETGVTQSPTHLIKTRGQQVTLRCSSQSGHNTVSWYQQALGQGPQFIFQYYREEENGRGNFPPRFSGLQFPNYSSELNVNALELDDSALYLCASSRIDDTQYFGPGTRLTVL.

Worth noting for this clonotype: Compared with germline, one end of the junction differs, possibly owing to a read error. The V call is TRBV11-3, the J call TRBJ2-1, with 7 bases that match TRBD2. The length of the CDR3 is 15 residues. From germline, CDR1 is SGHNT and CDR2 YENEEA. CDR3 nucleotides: TGTGCCAGCAGTCGACAAGTGGGGGGGTACAATGAGCAGTTTTTC. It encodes CASSRQVGGYNEQFF.

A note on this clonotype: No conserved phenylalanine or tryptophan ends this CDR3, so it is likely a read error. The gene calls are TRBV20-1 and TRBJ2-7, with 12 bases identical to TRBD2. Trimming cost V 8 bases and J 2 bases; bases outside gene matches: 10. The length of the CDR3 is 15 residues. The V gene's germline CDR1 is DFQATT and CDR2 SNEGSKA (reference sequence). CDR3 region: CSIRAGLAGTYEQYS. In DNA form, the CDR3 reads TGCAGTATTAGAGCAGGACTAGCGGGGACCTACGAGCAGTACTCC.

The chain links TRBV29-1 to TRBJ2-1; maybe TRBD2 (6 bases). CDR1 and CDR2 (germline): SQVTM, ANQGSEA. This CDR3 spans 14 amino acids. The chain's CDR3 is CRGRLVGFNNEQFF. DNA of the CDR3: TGCAGGGGTAGACTAGTGGGGTTCAACAATGAGCAGTTCTTC.

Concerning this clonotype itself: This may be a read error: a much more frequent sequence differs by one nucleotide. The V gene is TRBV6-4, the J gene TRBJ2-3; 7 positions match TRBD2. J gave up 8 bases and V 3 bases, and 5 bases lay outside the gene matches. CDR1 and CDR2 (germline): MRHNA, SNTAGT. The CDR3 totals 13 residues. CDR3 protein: CASSEREWSTQYF. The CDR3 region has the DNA TGTGCCAGCAGTGAGCGGGAGTGGAGTACGCAGTATTTT.

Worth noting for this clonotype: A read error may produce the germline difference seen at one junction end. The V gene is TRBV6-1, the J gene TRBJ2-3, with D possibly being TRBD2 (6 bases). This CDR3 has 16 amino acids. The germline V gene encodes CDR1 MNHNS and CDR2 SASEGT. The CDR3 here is CTSSEDGTGGADTQYF. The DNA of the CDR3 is TGTACTAGCAGTGAAGATGGCACCGGAGGAGCAGATACGCAGTACTTT.

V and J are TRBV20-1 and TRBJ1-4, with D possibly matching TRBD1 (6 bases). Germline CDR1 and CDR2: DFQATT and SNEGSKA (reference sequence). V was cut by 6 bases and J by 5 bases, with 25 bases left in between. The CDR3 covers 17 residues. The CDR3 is CSASGTRGSNWNEKLFF. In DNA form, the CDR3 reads TGCAGTGCCAGTGGGACAAGGGGGTCCAACTGGAATGAAAAACTGTTTTTT.

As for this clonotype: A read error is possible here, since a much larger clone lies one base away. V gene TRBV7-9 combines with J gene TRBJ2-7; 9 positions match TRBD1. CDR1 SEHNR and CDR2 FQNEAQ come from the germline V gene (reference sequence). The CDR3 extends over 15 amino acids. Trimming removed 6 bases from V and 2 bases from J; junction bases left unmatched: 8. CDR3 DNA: TGTGCCAGCAGTTCCAAGCGGGACAGGGCCTACGAGCAGTACTTC. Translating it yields CASSSKRDRAYEQYF.

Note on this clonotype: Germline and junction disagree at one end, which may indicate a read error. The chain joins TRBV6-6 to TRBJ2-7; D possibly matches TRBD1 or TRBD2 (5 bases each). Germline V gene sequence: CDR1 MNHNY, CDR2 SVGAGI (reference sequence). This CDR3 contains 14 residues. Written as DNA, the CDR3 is TGTGCAAGCAGCTCCAAGAGGGGATCCTACGAGCAATACTTC. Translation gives CASSSKRGSYEQYF.

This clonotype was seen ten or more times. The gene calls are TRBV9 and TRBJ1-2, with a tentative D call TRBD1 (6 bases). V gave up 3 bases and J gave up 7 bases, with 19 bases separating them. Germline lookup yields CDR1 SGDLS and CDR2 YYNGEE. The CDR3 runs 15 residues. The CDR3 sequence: CASSELQGRGRGYTF. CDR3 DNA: TGTGCCAGCAGCGAACTACAGGGTAGAGGTCGTGGCTACACCTTC.

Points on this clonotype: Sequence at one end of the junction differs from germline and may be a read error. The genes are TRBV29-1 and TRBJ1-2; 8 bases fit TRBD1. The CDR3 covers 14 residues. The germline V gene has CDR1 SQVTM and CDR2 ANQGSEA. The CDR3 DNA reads TGCAGCGTTGAATCGGCAGGGGGCGGGTATGGTTACACCTTC. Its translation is CSVESAGGGYGYTF.

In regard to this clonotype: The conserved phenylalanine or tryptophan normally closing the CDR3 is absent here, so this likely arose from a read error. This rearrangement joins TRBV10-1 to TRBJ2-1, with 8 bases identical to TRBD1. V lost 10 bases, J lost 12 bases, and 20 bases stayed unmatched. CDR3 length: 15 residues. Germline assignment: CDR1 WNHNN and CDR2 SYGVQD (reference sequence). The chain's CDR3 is CAIGRTGPYYNRQFL. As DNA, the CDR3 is TGCGCCATCGGTCGGACAGGGCCCTATTACAATAGGCAGTTCTTA.

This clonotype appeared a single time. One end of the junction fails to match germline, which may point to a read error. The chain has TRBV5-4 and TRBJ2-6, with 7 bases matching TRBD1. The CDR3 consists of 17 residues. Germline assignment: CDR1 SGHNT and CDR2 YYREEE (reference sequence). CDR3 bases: TGTGCCAGCAGCTTTCAGGGGGAGCACACTGGGGCCAACGCCCTGACTTTC. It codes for CASSFQGEHTGANALTF.

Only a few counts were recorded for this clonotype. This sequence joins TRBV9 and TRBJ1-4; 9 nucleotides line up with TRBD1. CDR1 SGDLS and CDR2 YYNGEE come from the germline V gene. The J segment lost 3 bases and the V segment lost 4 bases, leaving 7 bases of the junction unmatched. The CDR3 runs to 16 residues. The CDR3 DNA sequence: TGTGCCAGCAGCTATGGACAGGGGAGGTCTAATGAAAAACTGTTTTTT. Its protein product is CASSYGQGRSNEKLFF. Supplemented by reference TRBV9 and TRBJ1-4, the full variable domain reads DSGVTQTPKHLITATGQRVTLRCSPRSGDLSVYWYQQSLDQGLQFLIQYYNGEERAKGNILERFSAQQFPDLHSELNLSSLELGDSALYFCASSYGQGRSNEKLFFGSGTQLSVL.

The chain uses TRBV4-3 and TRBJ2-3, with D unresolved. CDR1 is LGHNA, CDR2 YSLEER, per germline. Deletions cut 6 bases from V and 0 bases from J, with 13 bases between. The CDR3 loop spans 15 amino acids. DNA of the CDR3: TGCGCCAGCAGTCAGAACAACCATAGCACAGATACGCAGTATTTT. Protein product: CASSQNNHSTDTQYF.